Ten or more counts support the clone carrying this TCR beta chain. Its target is not known. The time point is: patch test 1, 2 weeks after DPC sensitization. The treatment was: therapeutic diphenylcyclopropenone sensitization with weekly scalp DPC. Donors were 18 to 70-year-old alopecia patients suitable for DPC. These data come from a study of human T cells and chemical hapten exposure. The overall study: The study enrolled mostly female patients with alopecia areata, totalis or universalis. TCR yield per sample varied, mainly due to pooled library volumes.

Germline loops: CDR1 SQVTM, CDR2 ANQGSEA. The CDR3 consists of 13 residues. The V gene lost 7 bases and the J gene lost 1 base, with 11 bases spanning the gap. Study-wide findings and caveats: Among expanded TCRs, significantly more large CDR3 similarity clusters formed than among controls.

A single record per CDR3 protein comes from TCRdb applying MiXCR to the RACE reads. This table holds roughly 160,000 distinct CDR3 sequences, about 14% found once. The starting material was whole blood, obtained in connection with sensitization to the hapten diphenylcyclopropenone (DPC). This receptor was obtained from a woman between 25 and 40 years old with alopecia areata. Some clones in this sample may be carry-over from other donors' samples. The chain joins TRBV29-1 to TRBJ2-4; D is unresolved. For the CDR3, the DNA is TGCAGCGCTGAGGATTCGGCCAAAAACATTCAGTACTTC. It specifies CSAEDSAKNIQYF.